This TCR beta chain is drawn from a study of T cells after somatic rescue of genetic block. Assay used: immunoSEQ multiplex PCR; TCRdb lists only in-frame clones, some missing. Of tens of thousands of clones detected, approximately 90% appear once; the ten largest clones hold about 3%. The CDR3 runs 15 residues. Germline V gene data show CDR1 as SEHNR and CDR2 as FQNEAQ (reference sequence). Between the trimmed V and J ends, which lost 1 base and 6 bases, there was a span of 14 bases. This rearrangement joins TRBV7-9 to TRBJ2-3, with D possibly being TRBD1 (5 bases). The sequenced sample was peripheral blood mononuclear cells (PBMCs). This clonotype was obtained from a young man. This chain's CDR3 is CASSLGSGPRDTQYF. The CDR3 DNA sequence: TGTGCCAGCAGCTTAGGGTCAGGGCCGAGGGATACGCAGTATTTT.